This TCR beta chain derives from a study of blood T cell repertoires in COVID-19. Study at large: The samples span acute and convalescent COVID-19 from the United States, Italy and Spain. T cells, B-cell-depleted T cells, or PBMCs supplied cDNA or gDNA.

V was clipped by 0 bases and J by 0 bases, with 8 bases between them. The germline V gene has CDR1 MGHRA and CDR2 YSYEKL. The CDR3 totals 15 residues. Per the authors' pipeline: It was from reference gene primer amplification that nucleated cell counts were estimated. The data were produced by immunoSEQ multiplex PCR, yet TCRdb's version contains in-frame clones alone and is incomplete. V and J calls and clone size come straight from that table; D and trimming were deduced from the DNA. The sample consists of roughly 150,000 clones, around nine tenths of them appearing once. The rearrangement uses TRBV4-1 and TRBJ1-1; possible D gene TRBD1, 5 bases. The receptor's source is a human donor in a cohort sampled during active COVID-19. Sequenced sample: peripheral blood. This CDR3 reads CASSQEPGLNTEAFF. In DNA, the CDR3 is TGCGCCAGCAGCCAAGAACCAGGGTTGAACACTGAAGCTTTCTTT.